Below are 4 T cell receptor beta chains sequenced from a single sample in a study of beta chain features in type 1 diabetes. All of the isolated RNA was reverse transcribed, so expressed TCRB transcripts were sequenced. Clones were sequenced by immunoSEQ multiplex PCR, and TCRdb holds only the in-frame ones, with some missing. The repertoire holds around 200,000 clones, with about 13% as singletons. The specimen sequenced was central memory CD4+ T cells from blood. Receptors originate from a woman aged 18 to 35 in good health.

This clone appeared a few times. The V gene is TRBV21-1, the J gene TRBJ1-1; the table calls TRBD1, which could not be checked here. TRBV21-1 constitutes a pseudogene. This CDR3 region has 13 residues. The CDR3 region is CASSQTGGTEAFF. The CDR3 bases are TGTGCCAGCAGCCAGACAGGGGGTACTGAAGCTTTCTTT.

The chain is built from TRBV7-9 and TRBJ1-1; TRBD1 matches 8 bases. Germline loops: CDR1 SEHNR, CDR2 FQNEAQ (reference sequence). This CDR3 has 14 residues. Trimming removed 5 bases from V and 4 bases from J; junction bases left unmatched: 6. The CDR3 spells CASSPDRGSTEAFF. As DNA, the CDR3 is TGTGCCAGCAGCCCAGACAGGGGCAGCACTGAAGCTTTCTTT.

This clone appeared a few times. The V gene is TRBV30, the J gene TRBJ2-7, with 7 bases that match TRBD2. CDR1 GTSNPN and CDR2 SVGIG come from the germline V gene (reference sequence). CDR3 size: 15 residues. Trimming took 2 bases from V and 2 from J; bases not matched to a gene: 9. CDR3: CAWSTLSGTPYEQYF. Written as DNA, the CDR3 is TGTGCCTGGAGTACCCTAAGCGGGACCCCCTACGAGCAGTACTTC.

This clone was seen many times. The chain employs TRBV9 and TRBJ2-3; 7 bases agree with TRBD2. The J segment lost 1 base and the V segment lost 2 bases, leaving 4 bases of the junction unmatched. This CDR3 has 15 residues. Germline loops: CDR1 SGDLS, CDR2 YYNGEE. The CDR3 is CASSVKGGGTDTQYF. The CDR3 DNA is TGTGCCAGCAGCGTGAAGGGAGGGGGCACAGATACGCAGTATTTT.